A selection of T cell receptor beta chains follows, all from one sample in a study of identical twins. TCRdb used MiXCR to reprocess the 5' RACE reads, holding one entry per CDR3 protein. The sample has about 810,000 distinct CDR3 sequences, about 12% seen once. The data also belong to a second study, concerning yellow fever vaccine responses in identical twins.

The sequenced sample was PBMCs. The receptor set was obtained from a woman aged 18-29 years in good health. CDR3s include the opening cysteine and the closing phenylalanine or tryptophan. The D gene is left open where the match is weak. The size of a clone is reported for some rows only, either as once, few or many, or as a class for expanded clones.

clone_size j_call d_call v_call cdr3_nt cdr3_aa
few TRBJ2-7 NA TRBV13 TGTGCCAGCAGCTTTAGGGCCCACGAGCAGTACTTC CASSFRAHEQYF
few TRBJ2-2 NA TRBV15 TGTGCCACCAGTCAAGGGGGGTGGGTCGCCGGGGAGCTGTTTTTT CATSQGGWVAGELFF
NA TRBJ2-1 NA TRBV11-3 TGTGCCAGCAGCCCCAGGGGGGGGATAAACAATGAGCAGTTCTTC CASSPRGGINNEQFF
few TRBJ2-3 TRBD1 TRBV25-1 TGTGCCACACGTGACAGGGTAGGGACAGATACGCAGTATTTT CATRDRVGTDTQYF
few TRBJ1-6 NA TRBV2 TGTGCCAGCAGTCGGGGGCTGGGCAGCGAGACGCCCCTCCACTTT CASSRGLGSETPLHF
many TRBJ1-4 NA TRBV5-1 TGCGCCAGCAGCCTGGTAGGAGGGTTAGGCGAAAAACTGTTTTTT CASSLVGGLGEKLFF
few TRBJ2-3 NA TRBV11-2 TGTGCCAGCAGCACCCCCTTGACAGATACGCAGTATTTT CASSTPLTDTQYF
few TRBJ1-2 NA TRBV12-5 TGTGCTAGGGCAGCTAACTATGGCTACACCTTC CARAANYGYTF
NA TRBJ1-4 TRBD1 TRBV4-1 TGCGCCAGCAGCCAGCCACAGGGGGCGAGGGAAAAACTGTTTTTT CASSQPQGAREKLFF
NA TRBJ2-1 NA TRBV20-1 TGCAGTGCGCGAACTAGTACGGGTGAGCAGTTCTTC CSARTSTGEQFF
NA TRBJ2-7 TRBD2 TRBV10-3 TGTGCCATCAGCCAGACTAGCGGTTCCTACGAGCAGTACTTC CAISQTSGSYEQYF
NA TRBJ2-1 NA TRBV5-1 TGCGCCAGCAGCTTGGGTTATGGGGCACACAATGAGCAGTTCTTC CASSLGYGAHNEQFF
NA TRBJ1-6 TRBD1 TRBV6-5 TGTGCCAGCAGTTACGGGTGGACAGGGCGGGATTCACCCCTCCACTTT CASSYGWTGRDSPLHF
many TRBJ2-1 NA TRBV24-1 TGTGCCACCAGTGACTTAACAGGGTTGAATGAGCAGTTCTTC CATSDLTGLNEQFF
many TRBJ2-1 NA TRBV3-1 TGTGCCAGCAGCCAGGCCTCCGCTAATGAGCAGTTCTTC CASSQASANEQFF
NA TRBJ2-5 TRBD2 TRBV3-1 TGTGCCAGCAGCCCCCTCGGGACTAGAGAAGAGACCCAGTACTTC CASSPLGTREETQYF
NA TRBJ2-2 NA TRBV12-3/TRBV12-4 TGTGCCAGCAGTTTTGGGGTTAGGGATTTCACCGGGGAGCTGTTTTTT CASSFGVRDFTGELFF
NA TRBJ2-7 TRBD2 TRBV3-1 TGTGCCAGCAGCCAAGATGTGGGGACTAGCGGCGACGAGCAGTACTTC CASSQDVGTSGDEQYF
NA TRBJ1-1 NA TRBV3-1 TGTGCCAGCAGCCAAGACCGACTGGGACTCGGCACTGAAGCTTTCTTT CASSQDRLGLGTEAFF
NA TRBJ1-5 NA TRBV7-8 TGTGCCAGCAGTCGACAGGACCATCAGCCCCAGCATTTT CASSRQDHQPQHF
NA TRBJ1-1 NA TRBV12-3/TRBV12-4 TGTGCCAGCAGTTTAGTAGGGGAGGGCACTGAAGCTTTCTTT CASSLVGEGTEAFF
few TRBJ2-3 NA TRBV7-7 TGTGCCAGCAGCTTAGGGGTAACACCAGATACGCAGTATTTT CASSLGVTPDTQYF
NA TRBJ2-3 NA TRBV5-1 TGCGCCAGCAGCTTGGGTGGCGGTTCCCCCCCCGCAGATACGCAGTATTTT CASSLGGGSPPADTQYF
few TRBJ1-5 NA TRBV28 TGTGCCAGCAGTTTACCACAGAACAATCAGCCCCAGCATTTT CASSLPQNNQPQHF
few TRBJ2-2 TRBD2 TRBV6-2/TRBV6-3 TGTGCCAGCAGTTACAGCGGGAGGGCCCCCGGGGAGCTGTTTTTT CASSYSGRAPGELFF
many TRBJ2-1 NA TRBV5-1 TGCGCCAGCAGATGGGACGAGTACAATGAGCAGTTCTTC CASRWDEYNEQFF
few TRBJ1-1 TRBD1 TRBV10-1 TGCGCCAGCAGTCAAGGACAGGCTAGGAACACTGAAGCTTTCTTT CASSQGQARNTEAFF
few TRBJ2-3 NA TRBV24-1 TGTGCCACCAGTGCAGGGTGGACAGATACGCAGTATTTT CATSAGWTDTQYF
NA TRBJ2-7 NA TRBV4-2 TGTGCCAGCAGCCAAGCACAAGCGGGACAGATCTACGAGCAGTACTTC CASSQAQAGQIYEQYF